A few counts support the clone carrying this T cell receptor (beta chain). Alongside a J-beta primer mix, a sample-barcoded 5' primer served in a second PCR lasting roughly 7 to 11 cycles. One entry per CDR3 protein, called by TCRdb with MiXCR from the 5' RACE reads. The sample shows around 870,000 distinct CDR3 sequences, under 30% of them seen only once. These data are taken from a study of blood T cells in healthy people across ages. Germline V lookup: CDR1 LGHDT, CDR2 YNNKEL (reference sequence). V lost 1 base and J lost 5, with 20 bases in between. This CDR3 comprises 17 residues. The sequence came from a woman aged 80 or over in good health. The J gene is TRBJ2-5, the V gene TRBV3-1, with a possible D match to TRBD2 (5 bases). The sample taken for sequencing was blood. The CDR3 DNA is TGTGCCAGCAGCCAAGGGTTTGGTGGGAGAGGGTCGGAGACCCAGTACTTC. Its protein is CASSQGFGGRGSETQYF.